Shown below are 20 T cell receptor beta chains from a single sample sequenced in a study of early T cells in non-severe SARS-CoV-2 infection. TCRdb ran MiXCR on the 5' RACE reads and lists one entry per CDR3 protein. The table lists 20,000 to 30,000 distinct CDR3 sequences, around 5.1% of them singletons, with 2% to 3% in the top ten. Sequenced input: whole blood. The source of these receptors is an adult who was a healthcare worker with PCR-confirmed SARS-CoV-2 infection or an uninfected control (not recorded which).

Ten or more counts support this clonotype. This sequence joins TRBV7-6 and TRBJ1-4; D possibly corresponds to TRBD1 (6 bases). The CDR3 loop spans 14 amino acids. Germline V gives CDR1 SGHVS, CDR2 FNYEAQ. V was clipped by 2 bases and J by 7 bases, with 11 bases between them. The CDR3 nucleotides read TGTGCCAGCAGCTTACAGGGGAAAGGTGAAAAACTGTTTTTT. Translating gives CASSLQGKGEKLFF.

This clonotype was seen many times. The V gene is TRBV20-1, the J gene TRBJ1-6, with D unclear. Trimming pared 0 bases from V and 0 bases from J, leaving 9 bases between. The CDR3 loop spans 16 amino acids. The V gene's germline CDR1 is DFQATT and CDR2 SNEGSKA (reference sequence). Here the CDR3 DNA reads TGCAGTGCTAGAGATATCCCGAGCTCCTATAATTCACCCCTCCACTTT. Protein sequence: CSARDIPSSYNSPLHF.

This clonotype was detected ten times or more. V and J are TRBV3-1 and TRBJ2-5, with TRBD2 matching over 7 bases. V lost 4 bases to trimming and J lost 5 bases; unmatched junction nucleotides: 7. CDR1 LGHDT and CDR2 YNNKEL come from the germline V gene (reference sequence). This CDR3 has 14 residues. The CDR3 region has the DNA TGTGCCAGCAGCCGGGACTACCGAATGGAGACCCAGTACTTC. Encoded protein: CASSRDYRMETQYF.

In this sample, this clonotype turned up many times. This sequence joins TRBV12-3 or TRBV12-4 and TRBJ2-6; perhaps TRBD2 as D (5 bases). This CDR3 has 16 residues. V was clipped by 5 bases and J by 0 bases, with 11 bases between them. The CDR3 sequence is CASSLRGISGANVLTF. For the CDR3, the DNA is TGTGCCAGCAGTCTCCGAGGGATCTCTGGGGCCAACGTCCTGACTTTC.

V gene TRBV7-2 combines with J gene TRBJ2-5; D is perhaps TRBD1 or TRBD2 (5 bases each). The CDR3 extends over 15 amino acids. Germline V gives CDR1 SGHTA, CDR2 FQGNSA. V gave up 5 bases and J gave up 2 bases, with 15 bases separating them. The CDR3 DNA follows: TGTGCCAGCAGCGCCGGGACGGTAAGACAAGAGACCCAGTACTTC. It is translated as CASSAGTVRQETQYF.

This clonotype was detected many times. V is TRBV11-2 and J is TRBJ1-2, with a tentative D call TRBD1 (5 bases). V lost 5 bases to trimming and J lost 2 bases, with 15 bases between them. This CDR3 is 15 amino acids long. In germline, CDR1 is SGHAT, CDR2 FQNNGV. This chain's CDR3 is CASSTTFRVNYGYTF. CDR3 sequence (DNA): TGTGCCAGCAGCACCACATTCAGGGTAAACTATGGCTACACCTTC.

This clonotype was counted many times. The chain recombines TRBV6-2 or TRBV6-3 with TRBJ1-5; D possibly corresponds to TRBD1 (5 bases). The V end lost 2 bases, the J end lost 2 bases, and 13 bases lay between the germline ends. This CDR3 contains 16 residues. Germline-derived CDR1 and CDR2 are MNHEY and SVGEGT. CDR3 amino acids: CASSYPGPLGNQPQHF. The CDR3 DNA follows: TGTGCCAGCAGTTACCCGGGACCTTTAGGCAATCAGCCCCAGCATTTT.

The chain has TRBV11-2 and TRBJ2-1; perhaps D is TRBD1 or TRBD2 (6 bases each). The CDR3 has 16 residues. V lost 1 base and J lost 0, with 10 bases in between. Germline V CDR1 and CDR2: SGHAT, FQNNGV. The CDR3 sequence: CASSLGRGSSYNEQFF. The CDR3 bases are TGTGCCAGCAGCTTAGGGAGGGGGAGCTCCTACAATGAGCAGTTCTTC.

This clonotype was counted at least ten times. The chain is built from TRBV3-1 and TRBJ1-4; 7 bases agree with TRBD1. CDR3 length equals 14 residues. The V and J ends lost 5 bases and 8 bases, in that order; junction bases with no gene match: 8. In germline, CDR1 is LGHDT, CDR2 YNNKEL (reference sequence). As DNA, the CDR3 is TGTGCCAGCAGCTTAGGGACAGTCTCCGAAAAACTGTTTTTT. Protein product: CASSLGTVSEKLFF.

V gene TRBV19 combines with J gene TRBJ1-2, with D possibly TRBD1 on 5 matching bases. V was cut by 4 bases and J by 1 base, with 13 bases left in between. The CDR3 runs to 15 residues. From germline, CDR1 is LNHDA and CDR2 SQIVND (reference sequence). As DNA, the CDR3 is TGTGCCAGTAGTACCGGGACCGCAGTTAACTATGGCTACACCTTC. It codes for CASSTGTAVNYGYTF.

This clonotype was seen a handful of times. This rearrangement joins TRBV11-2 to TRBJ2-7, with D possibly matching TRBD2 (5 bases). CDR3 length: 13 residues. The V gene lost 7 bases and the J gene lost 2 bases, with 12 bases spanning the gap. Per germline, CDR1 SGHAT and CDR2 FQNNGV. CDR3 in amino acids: CASTLDGAYEQYF. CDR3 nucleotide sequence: TGTGCCAGCACTCTGGACGGGGCCTACGAGCAGTACTTC.

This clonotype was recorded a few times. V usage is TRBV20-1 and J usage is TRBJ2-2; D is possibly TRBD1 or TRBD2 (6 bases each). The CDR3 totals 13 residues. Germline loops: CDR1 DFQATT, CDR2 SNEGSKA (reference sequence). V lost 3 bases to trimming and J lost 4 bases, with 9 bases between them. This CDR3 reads CSARGGGTGELFF. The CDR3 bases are TGCAGTGCTAGGGGGGGCGGCACCGGGGAGCTGTTTTTT.

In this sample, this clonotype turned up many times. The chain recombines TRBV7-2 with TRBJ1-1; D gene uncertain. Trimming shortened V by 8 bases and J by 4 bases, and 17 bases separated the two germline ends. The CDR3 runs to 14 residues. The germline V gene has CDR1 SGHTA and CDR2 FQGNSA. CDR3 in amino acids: CASGPGRVGTEAFF. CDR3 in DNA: TGTGCCAGCGGTCCGGGAAGGGTAGGCACTGAAGCTTTCTTT.

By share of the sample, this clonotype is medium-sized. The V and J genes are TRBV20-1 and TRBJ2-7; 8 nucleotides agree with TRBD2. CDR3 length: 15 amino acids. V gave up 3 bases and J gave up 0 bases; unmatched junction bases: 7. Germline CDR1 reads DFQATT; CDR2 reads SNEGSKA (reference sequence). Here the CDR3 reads CSASTRAGGSYEQYF. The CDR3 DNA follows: TGCAGTGCTAGTACGCGGGCGGGGGGCTCCTACGAGCAGTACTTC.

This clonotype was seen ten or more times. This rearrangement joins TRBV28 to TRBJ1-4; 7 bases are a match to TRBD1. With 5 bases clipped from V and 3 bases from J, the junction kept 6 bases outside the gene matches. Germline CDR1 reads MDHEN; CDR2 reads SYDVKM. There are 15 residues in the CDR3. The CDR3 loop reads CASSRGQLANEKLFF. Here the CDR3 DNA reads TGTGCCAGCAGTAGGGGACAGTTGGCTAATGAAAAACTGTTTTTT.

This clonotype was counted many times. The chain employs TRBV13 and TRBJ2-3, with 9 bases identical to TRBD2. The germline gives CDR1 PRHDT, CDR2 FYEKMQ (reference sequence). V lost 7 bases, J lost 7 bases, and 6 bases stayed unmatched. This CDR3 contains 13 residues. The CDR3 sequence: CASKLAGSNTQYF. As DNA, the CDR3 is TGTGCCAGCAAACTAGCGGGTTCAAATACGCAGTATTTT.

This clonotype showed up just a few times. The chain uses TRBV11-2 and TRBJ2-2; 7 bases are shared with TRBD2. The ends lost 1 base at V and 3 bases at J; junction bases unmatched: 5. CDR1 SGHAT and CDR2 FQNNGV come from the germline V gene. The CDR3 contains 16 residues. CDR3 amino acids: CASSLVAGLYTGELFF. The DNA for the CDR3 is TGTGCCAGCAGCTTAGTAGCGGGTCTCTACACCGGGGAGCTGTTTTTT.

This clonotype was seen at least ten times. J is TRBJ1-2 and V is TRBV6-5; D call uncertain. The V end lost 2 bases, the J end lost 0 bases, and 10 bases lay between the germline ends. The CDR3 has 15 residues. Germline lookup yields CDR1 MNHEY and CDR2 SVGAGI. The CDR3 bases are TGTGCCAGCAGTTACGCCTTTCAAGCTAACTATGGCTACACCTTC. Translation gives CASSYAFQANYGYTF.

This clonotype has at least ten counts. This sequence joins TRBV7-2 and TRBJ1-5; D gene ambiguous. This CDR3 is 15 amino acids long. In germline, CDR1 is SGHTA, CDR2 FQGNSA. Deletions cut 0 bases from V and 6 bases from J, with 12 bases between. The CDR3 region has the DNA TGTGCCAGCAGCTTAGCAGCAGGCTCGGGTCAGCCCCAGCATTTT. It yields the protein CASSLAAGSGQPQHF.

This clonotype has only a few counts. The CDR3: CASSRTGTGGMNTEAFF. The CDR3, as DNA: TGCGCCAGCAGCAGGACCGGGACAGGGGGCATGAACACTGAAGCTTTCTTT. This chain connects TRBV5-1 to TRBJ1-1; the match to TRBD1 covers 12 bases. Germline V gives CDR1 SGHRS, CDR2 YFSETQ. V dropped 4 bases and J dropped 0; count of bases not matched to a gene: 7. The CDR3 has 17 amino acids.